These 5 T cell receptor beta chains were all obtained from the same sample, sequenced in a study of T cells in Graves' hyperthyroidism and ophthalmopathy. From RNA transcripts, TCR beta CDR3 regions were amplified. HTBI primers were used for first-round RT-PCR of the TCR CDR3. TCRdb called the multiplex PCR reads again in MiXCR, with one record for every CDR3 protein. The data show fewer than 600,000 distinct CDR3 sequences, around 15% seen once. The sample was blood. These receptors were collected from a woman aged 40 to 49 with Graves' hyperthyroidism.

The sample holds many counts of this clonotype. This chain uses TRBV3-1 with TRBJ2-5; no clear D gene. The germline gives CDR1 LGHDT, CDR2 YNNKEL (reference sequence). This CDR3 is built from 15 residues. V was shortened by 5 bases and J by 2 bases, with 15 bases between the two germline ends. The CDR3 region is CASSSPGRVQETQYF. The CDR3 DNA reads as TGTGCCAGCAGCTCACCCGGTAGGGTGCAAGAGACCCAGTACTTC.

Ten or more counts support this clonotype. The CDR3 coding sequence is TGTGCCAGCAGTTCCGGGACTAGCGGGAGGGCGATCACGGACGAGCAGTACTTC. Its protein product is CASSSGTSGRAITDEQYF. This sequence joins TRBV12-3 or TRBV12-4 and TRBJ2-7, with 16 bases identical to TRBD2. After removal of 4 bases from V and 5 bases from J, the junction contained 11 bases not matched to a gene. The CDR3 loop spans 18 amino acids.

Many counts were recorded for this clonotype. The chain has TRBV3-1 and TRBJ2-3; TRBD2 matches 7 bases. The germline gives CDR1 LGHDT, CDR2 YNNKEL (reference sequence). The V segment lost 5 bases and the J segment 3 bases; nucleotides outside the gene matches: 11. This CDR3 spans 16 amino acids. The CDR3 region is CASSAGGGSSTDTQYF. The CDR3 DNA follows: TGTGCCAGCAGCGCTGGGGGAGGGTCGTCGACAGATACGCAGTATTTT.

The chain combines TRBV19 with TRBJ1-1, with 7 bases lining up with TRBD1. CDR3 length: 14 residues. V was clipped by 7 bases and J by 8 bases; unmatched bases: 13. Germline loops: CDR1 LNHDA, CDR2 SQIVND (reference sequence). The DNA of the CDR3 is TGTGCCAGTAAGGAGACAGGGACCCCCAAGGAAGCTTTCTTT. Its protein product is CASKETGTPKEAFF.

The chain combines TRBV19 with TRBJ1-1; 10 positions match TRBD1. Germline V gene sequence: CDR1 LNHDA, CDR2 SQIVND (reference sequence). The CDR3 covers 16 residues. Unmatched junction bases numbered 8, after V lost 7 bases and J lost 0 bases. CDR3 in DNA: TGTGCCAGTACCCCAGCGGGACAGGGGATGAACACTGAAGCTTTCTTT. It encodes CASTPAGQGMNTEAFF.